Detailed here is one T cell receptor (beta chain). The sample is drawn from a study of blood T cell repertoires in COVID-19. Profiled with immunoSEQ multiplex PCR; TCRdb holds only in-frame clones, not every one. There are 200,000 to 250,000 clones in the sample; 84% occur only once, and approximately 13% lies in the top ten. Germline V gene data show CDR1 as MNHEY and CDR2 as SVGAGI. The CDR3 runs 15 residues. The junction had 9 bases not matched to a gene; V was cut back by 0 bases and J by 11 bases. Sequencing input: peripheral blood. V usage is TRBV6-5 and J usage is TRBJ1-4, with 7 bases aligning to TRBD1. The sequence derives from a human donor in a cohort sampled during active COVID-19. The CDR3 spells CASSYSPAAGGKLFF. The CDR3 DNA sequence: TGTGCCAGCAGTTACTCCCCCGCGGCAGGGGGGAAACTGTTTTTT.